This TCR beta chain came from a study of blood T cell repertoires in COVID-19. About the research overall: Samples came from the United States, Italy and Spain, spanning acute and convalescent COVID-19. T cells, B-cell-depleted T cells, or PBMCs provided the cDNA or gDNA that served as material.

This clone was recorded once. Per the original data handling: How many nucleated cells were present was estimated from reference gene primer amplification. Clones were read by immunoSEQ multiplex PCR, and TCRdb kept only the in-frame ones, dropping some. D and trimming were read from the DNA, whereas the V and J calls and clone size are those reported in that table. The sample lists some 110,000 clones; roughly nine tenths were seen once. The germline V gene encodes CDR1 MNHEY and CDR2 SMNVEV (reference sequence). The CDR3 has 14 amino acids. The trim removed 6 bases at V and 2 bases at J, leaving 2 bases unmatched.

The TCR comes from a man in his sixties or seventies who had recovered from COVID-19. This chain joins TRBV27 and TRBJ2-1, with 9 bases that match TRBD1. Sequences were obtained from peripheral blood. The CDR3 protein is CASRYRGPYNEQFF. As DNA, the CDR3 is TGTGCCAGCAGGTACAGGGGGCCCTACAATGAGCAGTTCTTC.